Listed below are T cell receptor beta chains from one sample, sequenced in a study of OX40 agonist ivuxolimab in advanced cancers. Measured with immunoSEQ multiplex PCR; TCRdb has only the in-frame clones, and not every one. The table shows roughly 90,000 clones, with about nine tenths occurring only once. Sample: CD4+ or CD8+ T cells sorted from blood, taken in a trial of the OX40 agonist ivuxolimab. These receptors were taken from an adult with an advanced solid tumor such as melanoma, head and neck, liver or kidney cancer. Both conserved end residues are part of each CDR3. Each record gives: J gene, D gene, clone size, V gene, CDR3 DNA, CDR3 protein. The D gene is left open where the match is weak. Size values are once, few and many counts, or a class for expanded clones, and some rows have none.

j_call: TRBJ2-3
d_call: TRBD2
clone_size: -
v_call: TRBV7-2
cdr3_nt: TGTGCCAGCAGCGCCCAGGGGACTAGCGGCACAGATACGCAGTATTTT
cdr3_aa: CASSAQGTSGTDTQYF

j_call: TRBJ1-1
d_call: -
clone_size: -
v_call: TRBV28
cdr3_nt: TGTGCCAGCACCCCAGCCGGGAACACTGAAGCTTTCTTT
cdr3_aa: CASTPAGNTEAFF

j_call: TRBJ1-5
d_call: -
clone_size: -
v_call: TRBV7-8
cdr3_nt: TGTGCCAGCAGCCAAGACAGCAATCAGCCCCAGCATTTT
cdr3_aa: CASSQDSNQPQHF

j_call: TRBJ1-3
d_call: -
clone_size: -
v_call: TRBV5-1
cdr3_nt: TGCGCCAGCAGCAGGGACGACAGCTCTGGAAACACCATATATTTT
cdr3_aa: CASSRDDSSGNTIYF

j_call: TRBJ1-5
d_call: -
clone_size: -
v_call: TRBV19
cdr3_nt: TGTGCCAGTAGTTTTTTAGAGGGGCGCAATCAGCCCCAGCATTTT
cdr3_aa: CASSFLEGRNQPQHF

j_call: TRBJ2-2
d_call: -
clone_size: few
v_call: TRBV11-3
cdr3_nt: TGTGCCAGCAGCCAGGCGGCGAACACCGGGGAGCTGTTTTTT
cdr3_aa: CASSQAANTGELFF

j_call: TRBJ2-7
d_call: -
clone_size: -
v_call: TRBV5-1
cdr3_nt: TGCGCCAGCAGACCAGATGGGGGGAAGCAGTACTTC
cdr3_aa: CASRPDGGKQYF

j_call: TRBJ2-1
d_call: TRBD1
clone_size: once
v_call: TRBV5-4
cdr3_nt: TGTGCCAGCAGCTCCCGGACAGGGAGCTCCTACAATGAGCAGTTCTTC
cdr3_aa: CASSSRTGSSYNEQFF

j_call: TRBJ2-3
d_call: -
clone_size: -
v_call: TRBV14
cdr3_nt: TGTGCCAGCAGCCAACTCCCGGACCTAAAAAACACAGATACGCAGTATTTT
cdr3_aa: CASSQLPDLKNTDTQYF

j_call: TRBJ2-5
d_call: -
clone_size: -
v_call: TRBV19
cdr3_nt: TGTGCCAGTAGGGGACTTTCGGGGGAGACCCAGTACTTC
cdr3_aa: CASRGLSGETQYF

j_call: TRBJ2-3
d_call: TRBD2
clone_size: once
v_call: TRBV29-1
cdr3_nt: TGCAGCGTTGAAAACCCTCTAGCGGGAGGGCCTGGGAACACAGATACGCAGTATTTT
cdr3_aa: CSVENPLAGGPGNTDTQYF

j_call: TRBJ2-5
d_call: -
clone_size: -
v_call: TRBV6-1
cdr3_nt: TGTGCCAGCAGTGAAATAGGCGGCGAGACCCAGTACTTC
cdr3_aa: CASSEIGGETQYF

j_call: TRBJ2-3
d_call: -
clone_size: -
v_call: TRBV7-2
cdr3_nt: TGTGCCAGCAGCACATATACAGATACGCAGTATTTT
cdr3_aa: CASSTYTDTQYF

j_call: TRBJ2-1
d_call: TRBD2
clone_size: -
v_call: TRBV7-2
cdr3_nt: TGTGCCAGCAGCCCCATGAGCGGGAGTAATGGTGAGCAGTTCTTC
cdr3_aa: CASSPMSGSNGEQFF

j_call: TRBJ2-5
d_call: -
clone_size: -
v_call: TRBV6-5
cdr3_nt: TGTGCCAGCAGTTACGCAAGGGACCAAGAGACCCAGTACTTC
cdr3_aa: CASSYARDQETQYF

j_call: TRBJ1-2
d_call: -
clone_size: -
v_call: TRBV7-8
cdr3_nt: TGTGCCAGCAGCCCACAGGGTCTAATTGGTGGCTACACCTTC
cdr3_aa: CASSPQGLIGGYTF

j_call: TRBJ2-5
d_call: TRBD1
clone_size: -
v_call: TRBV27
cdr3_nt: TGTGCCAGCAGTGGGGTGGGGACAGGGCAAGAGACCCAGTACTTC
cdr3_aa: CASSGVGTGQETQYF

j_call: TRBJ2-5
d_call: -
clone_size: -
v_call: TRBV7-2
cdr3_nt: TGTGCCAGCAGCTTTTCTCAAGAGACCCAGTACTTC
cdr3_aa: CASSFSQETQYF

j_call: TRBJ2-1
d_call: -
clone_size: -
v_call: TRBV28
cdr3_nt: TGTGCCAGCAGTCCAACGGGAGAACCCTCCTACAATGAGCAGTTCTTC
cdr3_aa: CASSPTGEPSYNEQFF

j_call: TRBJ1-2
d_call: -
clone_size: -
v_call: TRBV7-2
cdr3_nt: TGTGCCAGCAGCTTAGCTGATAACTATGGCTACACCTTC
cdr3_aa: CASSLADNYGYTF

j_call: TRBJ2-5
d_call: -
clone_size: -
v_call: TRBV6-5
cdr3_nt: TGTGCCAGCAGTTACTCGGGGCAGCTAACCCAAGAGACCCAGTACTTC
cdr3_aa: CASSYSGQLTQETQYF

j_call: TRBJ2-1
d_call: -
clone_size: -
v_call: TRBV25-1
cdr3_nt: TGTGCCAGCAGTGTCGATACCGTAATGTTCTTC
cdr3_aa: CASSVDTVMFF

j_call: TRBJ1-2
d_call: -
clone_size: -
v_call: TRBV28
cdr3_nt: TGTGCCAGCAGTCCCCCCCAGGTTGTCTATGGCTACACCTTC
cdr3_aa: CASSPPQVVYGYTF

j_call: TRBJ2-3
d_call: TRBD2
clone_size: -
v_call: TRBV7-2
cdr3_nt: TGTGCCAGCAGCTTAGGAGCGGGAGGGCCAGATACGCAGTATTTT
cdr3_aa: CASSLGAGGPDTQYF